The present T cell receptor (beta chain) was sequenced within a study of shared clonotypes between healthy human individuals. A CD45RA+ naive subset and a CD45RA-negative memory subset were split from CD4+ cells. General study points: Among donors, the sharing of clonotypes was expected to be influenced by sequencing depth.

This clone was found once. As yet, its antigen is unknown. Germline CDR1 ENHRY, CDR2 SYGVKD. The CDR3 totals 15 residues. The junction had 5 bases not matched to a gene; V was cut back by 6 bases and J by 3 bases. Sequenced by immunoSEQ multiplex PCR; TCRdb stores in-frame clones only, minus some. The sample shows about 2.4 million clones, roughly nine tenths of them seen only once. Sequences were obtained from naive CD4+ T cells sorted from blood. Subset noted: CD45RA+ positively selected. The receptor's source is a young man in good health. The gene calls are TRBV10-3 and TRBJ2-1, with TRBD1 matching 10 bases. The chain's CDR3 is CAISRTGGSYNEQFF. For the CDR3, the DNA is TGTGCCATCAGCCGGACAGGGGGTAGCTACAATGAGCAGTTCTTC.